The 7 T cell receptor beta chains given below trace back to one sample, sequenced in a study of blood T cell repertoires in COVID-19. Data came from immunoSEQ multiplex PCR; TCRdb stores just in-frame clones and leaves some out. This sample has just under 60,000 clones, with more than 60% found just once. What was sequenced was peripheral blood. Receptor source: a human donor in a cohort sampled during active COVID-19.

The chain combines TRBV12-5 with TRBJ2-7, with TRBD1 as a possible D gene (5 bases). CDR3 length equals 12 residues. Germline values: CDR1 LGHNT, CDR2 FRNRAP. The V and J ends lost 3 bases and 4 bases respectively, with 7 bases between them. CDR3 loop: CASGFDRYEQYF. CDR3 DNA: TGTGCTAGTGGTTTCGACAGATACGAGCAGTACTTC.

This chain links TRBV3-1 (or the pseudogene TRBV3-2) with TRBJ2-5, with TRBD1 matching over 7 bases. The germline V gene encodes CDR1 LGHDT and CDR2 YNNKEL (reference sequence). Trimming took 1 base from V and 4 from J; bases not matched to a gene: 9. This CDR3 is built from 16 residues. CDR3 protein: CASSQGWDSRRETQYF. The CDR3 nucleotides are TGTGCCAGCAGCCAAGGTTGGGACAGTCGTAGAGAGACCCAGTACTTC.

The sample holds a few counts of this clone. This chain connects TRBV6-4 to TRBJ2-1; the match to TRBD2 covers 10 bases. There are 15 residues in the CDR3. CDR1 is MRHNA and CDR2 is SNTAGT in the germline V gene. J gave up 5 bases and V 3 bases, and 4 bases lay outside the gene matches. CDR3 protein: CASSEKAGGHNEQFF. As DNA, the CDR3 is TGTGCCAGCAGTGAGAAAGCGGGAGGGCACAATGAGCAGTTCTTC.

The chain links TRBV18 to TRBJ2-7; TRBD1 agrees at 8 bases. With 9 bases clipped from V and 6 bases from J, the junction kept 7 bases outside the gene matches. CDR3 size: 12 residues. The V gene's germline CDR1 is KGHSH and CDR2 LQKENI. The CDR3 DNA reads as TGTGCCAGTGGACAGGGTCCCACCGAGCAGTACTTC. Translation: CASGQGPTEQYF.

The chain joins TRBV11-2 to TRBJ2-2; the match to TRBD2 covers 10 bases. The CDR3 has 15 residues. The V segment lost 0 bases and the J segment 6 bases; nucleotides outside the gene matches: 1. Per germline, CDR1 SGHAT and CDR2 FQNNGV. The CDR3 DNA reads as TGTGCCAGCAGCTTAGATGGGACTAGCGCCGGGGAGCTGTTTTTT. It yields the protein CASSLDGTSAGELFF.

V gene TRBV28 combines with J gene TRBJ2-1, with 8 positions matching TRBD1. Losses at the gene ends were 2 bases for V and 12 bases for J; bases not matched to a gene: 12. Germline CDR1 and CDR2: MDHEN and SYDVKM. The CDR3 runs to 15 residues. The CDR3 DNA is TGTGCCAGCAGTTTAAACGGTCAGGGGGCCATTAGGCAGTTCTTC. It codes for CASSLNGQGAIRQFF.

This clone has just one count. The rearrangement joins TRBV12-2 to TRBJ2-7; the table's D call TRBD2 went unverified against the DNA. TRBV12-2 is deemed a pseudogene. The CDR3 runs 13 residues. CDR3 bases: TGTGCAAGTCGCTTAGTATCGCCTAGCGGCAAGTACTTC. Protein product: CASRLVSPSGKYF.